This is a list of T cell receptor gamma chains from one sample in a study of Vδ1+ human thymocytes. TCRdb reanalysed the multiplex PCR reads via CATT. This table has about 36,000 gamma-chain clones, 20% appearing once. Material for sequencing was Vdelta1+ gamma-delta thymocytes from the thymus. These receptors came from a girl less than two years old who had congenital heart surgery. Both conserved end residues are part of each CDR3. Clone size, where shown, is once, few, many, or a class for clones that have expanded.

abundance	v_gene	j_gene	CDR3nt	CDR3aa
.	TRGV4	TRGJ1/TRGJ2	TGTGCCACCTGGGATGGGCAAGTCGGGAATTATTATAAGAAACTCTTT	CATWDGQVGNYYKKLF
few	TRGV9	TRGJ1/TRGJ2	TGTGCCTTGTGGGAGGTGCGGAGGGATCGGGCTAAGAAACTCTTT	CALWEVRRDRAKKLF
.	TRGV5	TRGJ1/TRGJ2	TGTGCCACCTGGGACAGGCGGGGGAATTATAAGAAACTCTTT	CATWDRRGNYKKLF
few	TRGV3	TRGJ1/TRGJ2	TGTGCCACCTGGGACGGGAACGTGAATTATTATAAGAAACTCTTT	CATWDGNVNYYKKLF
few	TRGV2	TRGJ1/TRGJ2	TGTGCCACCTGGGGGAAGTGGGGTTATTATAAGAAACTCTTT	CATWGKWGYYKKLF
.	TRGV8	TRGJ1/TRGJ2	TGTGCCACCTGGGATAGGCCCAAGAATTATTATAAGAAACTCTTT	CATWDRPKNYYKKLF
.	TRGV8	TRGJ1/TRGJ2	TGTGCCACCTGGGATACTGGATATAAGAAACTCTTT	CATWDTGYKKLF
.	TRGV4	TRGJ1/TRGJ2	TGTGCCACCTGGGATGGATTTAGACTTTATTATAAGAAACTCTTT	CATWDGFRLYYKKLF
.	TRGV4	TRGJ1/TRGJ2	TGTGCCACCTGGGATGGGGGGTTGGTGAAACTCTTT	CATWDGGLVKLF
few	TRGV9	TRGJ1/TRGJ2	TGTGCCTTGTGGGAGCCGTCGAATTATTATAAGAAACTCTTT	CALWEPSNYYKKLF
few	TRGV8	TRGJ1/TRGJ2	TGTGCCACCTGGGTCCGGGTCTTAGTCTTT	CATWVRVLVF
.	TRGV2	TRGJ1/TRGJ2	TGTGCCACCTGGGACGGGCGCAAATCCTGTTATTATAAGAAACTCTTT	CATWDGRKSCYYKKLF
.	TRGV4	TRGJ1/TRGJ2	TGTGCCACCTGGGTTGGGAAGTATTATAAGAAACTCTTT	CATWVGKYYKKLF
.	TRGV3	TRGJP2	TGTGCCACCTGGGACCTGTATAGTAGTGACTGGATCAAGACGTTT	CATWDLYSSDWIKTF
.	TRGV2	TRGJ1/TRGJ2	TGTGCCACCTGGGACGTGAGCGATCTGAATTATTATAAGAAACTCTTT	CATWDVSDLNYYKKLF
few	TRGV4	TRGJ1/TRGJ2	TGTGCCACCTGGGATGGGCAAGTTCGAAAGAAACTCTTT	CATWDGQVRKKLF
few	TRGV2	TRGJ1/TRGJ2	TGTGCCACCTGGGACGGGCTCCCAACCGTCCGTAAGAAACTCTTT	CATWDGLPTVRKKLF
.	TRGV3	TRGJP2	TGTGCCACCTGGGACAGGCCGGGTAGGGGGATCAAGACGTTT	CATWDRPGRGIKTF
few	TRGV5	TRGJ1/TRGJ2	TGCGCCACCTGGGACAGACATTATAAGAAACTCTTT	CATWDRHYKKLF
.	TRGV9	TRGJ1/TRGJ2	TGTGCCTTGTGGGAGGTGCTGGAACTCTTT	CALWEVLELF
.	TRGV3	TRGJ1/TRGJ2	TGTGCCACCTGGGACAGGCCGTGGAATTATTATAAGAAACTCTTT	CATWDRPWNYYKKLF
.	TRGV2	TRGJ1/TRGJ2	TGTGCCACCTGGGTCTGGGGTAAGAAACTCTTT	CATWVWGKKLF
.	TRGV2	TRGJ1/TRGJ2	TGTGCCACCTGGGACGGGCAATTGTGTTATAAGAAACTCTTT	CATWDGQLCYKKLF
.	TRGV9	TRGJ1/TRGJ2	TGTGCCTTGTGGGAGGGATATTATTATAAGAAACTCTTT	CALWEGYYYKKLF
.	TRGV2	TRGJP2	TGTGCCACCTGGGTCCGGCTTGGGGGTAGTAGTGATTGGATCAAGACGTTT	CATWVRLGGSSDWIKTF
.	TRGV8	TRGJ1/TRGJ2	TGTGCCACCTGGGATCTGAGGAAACTCTTT	CATWDLRKLF
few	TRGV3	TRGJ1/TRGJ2	TGTGCCACCTGGGACAGGCTCCGGTATAAGAAACTCTTT	CATWDRLRYKKLF
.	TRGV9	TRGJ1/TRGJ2	TGTGCCTTGTGGGAGGCCCAAAGGAGTTATTATAAGAAACTCTTT	CALWEAQRSYYKKLF
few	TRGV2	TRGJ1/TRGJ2	TGTGCCACCCGGGTCGGGAAACTCTTT	CATRVGKLF
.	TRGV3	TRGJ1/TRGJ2	TGTGCCACCTGGGAGCTTTCTTATAAGAAACTCTTT	CATWELSYKKLF
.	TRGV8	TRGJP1	TGTGCCACCTGGGTCTTGGCGGCGGGTAAGCGCACCACTGGTTGGTTCAAGATATTT	CATWVLAAGKRTTGWFKIF
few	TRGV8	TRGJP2	TGTGCCACGTGGGAGTCTTATAGTAGTGATTGGATCAAGACGTTT	CATWESYSSDWIKTF
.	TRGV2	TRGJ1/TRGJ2	TGTGCCACCTGGGAAGGGTATAAGAAACTCTTT	CATWEGYKKLF
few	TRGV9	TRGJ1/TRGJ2	TGTGCCTTGTGGGAGCCTTATTATTATAAGAAACTCTTT	CALWEPYYYKKLF
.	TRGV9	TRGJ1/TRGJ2	TGTGCCTTGTGGGAGCCGCGCCCCGATTATTATAAGAAACTCTTT	CALWEPRPDYYKKLF
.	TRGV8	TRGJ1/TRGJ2	TGTGCCGCCTGGGATATCGTTCGGTATAAGAAACTCTTT	CAAWDIVRYKKLF
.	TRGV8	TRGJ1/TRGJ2	TGTGCCACCTGGGATAGGCTTTGGGATTATAAGAAACTCTTT	CATWDRLWDYKKLF
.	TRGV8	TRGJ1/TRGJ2	TGTGCCACCTGGGTCTTCCTAGCAGATTACAAGAATCTCTTT	CATWVFLADYKNLF
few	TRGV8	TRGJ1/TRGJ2	TGTGCCACCTGGGATAGATGGTGGCTCTTT	CATWDRWWLF
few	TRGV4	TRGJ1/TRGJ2	TGTGCCACCTGGGATGGCGATAAGAAACTTTTT	CATWDGDKKLF
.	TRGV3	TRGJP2	TGTGCCACCTGGGACAGCGCTCCTAGTGATTGGATCAAGACGTTT	CATWDSAPSDWIKTF
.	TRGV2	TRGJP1	TGTGCCACCTGGGACGGGCCCTATACCACTGGTTGGTTCAAGATATTT	CATWDGPYTTGWFKIF
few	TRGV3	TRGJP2	TGTGCCACCTGGGACAGATTTCTCGGTGATTGGATCAAGACGTTT	CATWDRFLGDWIKTF
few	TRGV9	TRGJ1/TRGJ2	TGTGCCTTGTGGGACCAGGTGACCAAGAAACTCTTT	CALWDQVTKKLF
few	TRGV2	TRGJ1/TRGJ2	TGTGCCACCTGGGACGGTATTAATAAGAAACTCTTT	CATWDGINKKLF
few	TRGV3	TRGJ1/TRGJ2	TGTGCCACCTGGGACAGCCATCCCGTTTATAAGAAACTCTTT	CATWDSHPVYKKLF
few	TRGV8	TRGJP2	TGTGCCACCTTTCTTAGTAGTGATTGGATCAAGACGTTT	CATFLSSDWIKTF
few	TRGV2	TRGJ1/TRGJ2	TGTGCCACCTGGGACGGGTATTCTTATTATAAGAAACTCTTT	CATWDGYSYYKKLF
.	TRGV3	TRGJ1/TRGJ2	TGTGCCACCTGGGACTGCCCTAGGGAACTCTTT	CATWDCPRELF
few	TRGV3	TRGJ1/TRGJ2	TGTGCCACCTGGGACGGACCCGGCAATTATTATAAGAAACTCTTT	CATWDGPGNYYKKLF
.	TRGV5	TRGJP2	TGTGCCACCTGGGACACCCGACTATATAGTAGTGATTGGATCAAGACGTTT	CATWDTRLYSSDWIKTF
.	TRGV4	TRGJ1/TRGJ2	TGTGCCACCTGGGACAGTCAACCCCTATTCCGAAAACTCTTT	CATWDSQPLFRKLF
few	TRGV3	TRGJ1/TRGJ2	TGTGCCACCTGGGACACTGCTGGGAAACTCTTT	CATWDTAGKLF
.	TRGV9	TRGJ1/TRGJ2	TGTGCCTTGTGGGAGGGTGCCGCGACTTATTATAAGAAACTCTTT	CALWEGAATYYKKLF
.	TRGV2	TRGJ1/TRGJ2	TGTGCCACCTGGGACGGGCGAGGTTGGTATTATAAGAAACTCTTT	CATWDGRGWYYKKLF
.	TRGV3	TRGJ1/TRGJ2	TGTGCCACCTGGGACCCCAGGCGTTATTATAAGAAACTCTTT	CATWDPRRYYKKLF
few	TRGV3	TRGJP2	TGTGCCACCTGGGACAGGCAGGCGAGTGATTGGATCAAGACGTTT	CATWDRQASDWIKTF